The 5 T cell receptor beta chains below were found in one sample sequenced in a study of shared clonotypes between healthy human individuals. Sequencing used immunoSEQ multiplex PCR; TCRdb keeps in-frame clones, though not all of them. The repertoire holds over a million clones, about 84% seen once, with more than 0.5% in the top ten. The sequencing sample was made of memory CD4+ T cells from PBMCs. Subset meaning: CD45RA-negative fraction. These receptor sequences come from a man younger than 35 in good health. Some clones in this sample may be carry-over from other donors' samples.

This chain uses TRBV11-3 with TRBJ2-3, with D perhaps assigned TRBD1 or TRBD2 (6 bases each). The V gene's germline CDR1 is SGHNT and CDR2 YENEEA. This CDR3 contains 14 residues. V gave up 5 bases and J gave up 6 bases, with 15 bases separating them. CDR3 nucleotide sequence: TGTGCCAGCAGCCCAGGGGCTAGCGTCGATACGCAGTATTTT. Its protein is CASSPGASVDTQYF. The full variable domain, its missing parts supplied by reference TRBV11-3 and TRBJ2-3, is EAGVVQSPRYKIIEKKQPVAFWCNPISGHNTLYWYLQNLGQGPELLIRYENEEAVDDSQLPKDRFSAERLKGVDSTLKIQPAELGDSAVYLCASSPGASVDTQYFGPGTRLTVL.

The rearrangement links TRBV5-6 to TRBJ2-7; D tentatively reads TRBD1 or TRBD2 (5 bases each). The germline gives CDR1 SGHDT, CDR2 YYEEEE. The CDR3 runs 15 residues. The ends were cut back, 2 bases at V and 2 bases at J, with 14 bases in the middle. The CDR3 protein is CASSFLVGETYEQYF. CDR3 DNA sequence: TGTGCCAGCAGCTTTTTAGTGGGGGAGACCTACGAGCAGTACTTC.

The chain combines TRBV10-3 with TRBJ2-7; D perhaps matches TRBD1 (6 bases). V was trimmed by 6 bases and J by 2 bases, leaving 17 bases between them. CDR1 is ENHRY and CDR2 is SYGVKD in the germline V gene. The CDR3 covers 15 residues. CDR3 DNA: TGTGCCATCAGGGGACGAACAGGGTCGGCCTACGAGCAGTACTTC. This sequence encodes CAIRGRTGSAYEQYF.

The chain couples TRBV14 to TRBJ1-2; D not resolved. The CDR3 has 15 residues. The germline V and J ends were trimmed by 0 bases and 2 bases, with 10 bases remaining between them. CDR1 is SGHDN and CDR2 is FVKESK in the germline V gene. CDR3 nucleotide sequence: TGTGCCAGCAGCCAAGAGCAGGTGCGGAACTATGGCTACACCTTC. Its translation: CASSQEQVRNYGYTF.

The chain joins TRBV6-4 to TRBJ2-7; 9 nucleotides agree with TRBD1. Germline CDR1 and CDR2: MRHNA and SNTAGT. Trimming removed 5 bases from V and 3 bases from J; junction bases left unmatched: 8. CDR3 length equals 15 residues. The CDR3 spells CASSLEGGQGYEQYF. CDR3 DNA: TGTGCCAGCAGTCTAGAGGGGGGACAGGGCTACGAGCAGTACTTC.